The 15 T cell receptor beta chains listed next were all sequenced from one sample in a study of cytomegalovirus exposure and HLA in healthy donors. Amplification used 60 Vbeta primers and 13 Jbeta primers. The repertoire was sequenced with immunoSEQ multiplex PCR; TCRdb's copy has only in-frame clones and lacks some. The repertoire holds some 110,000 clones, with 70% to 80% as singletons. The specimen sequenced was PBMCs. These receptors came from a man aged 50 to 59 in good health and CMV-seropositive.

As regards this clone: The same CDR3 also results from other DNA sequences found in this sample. The CDR3 DNA reads TGTGCCAGCAGTTCCGTGAACACTGAAGCTTTCTTT. Translation gives CASSSVNTEAFF. This rearrangement joins TRBV6-5 to TRBJ1-1; D unclear. Trimming took off 4 bases at V and 0 bases at J, with 3 bases between the two ends. CDR3 length equals 12 residues. Germline V gene sequence: CDR1 MNHEY, CDR2 SVGAGI.

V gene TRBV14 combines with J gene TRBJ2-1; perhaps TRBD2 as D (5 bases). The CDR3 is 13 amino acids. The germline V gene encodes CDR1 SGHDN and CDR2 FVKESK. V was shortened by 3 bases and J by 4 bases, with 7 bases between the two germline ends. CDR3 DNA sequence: TGTGCCAGCAGCCAGCGGACTTACAATGAGCAGTTCTTC. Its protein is CASSQRTYNEQFF.

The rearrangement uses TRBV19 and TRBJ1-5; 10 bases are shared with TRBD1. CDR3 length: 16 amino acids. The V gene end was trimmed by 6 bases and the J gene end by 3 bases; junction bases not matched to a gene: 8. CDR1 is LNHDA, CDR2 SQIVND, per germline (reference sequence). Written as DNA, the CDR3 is TGTGCCAGTAGGCCGGGGGACAGGGGAGCCAATCAGCCCCAGCATTTT. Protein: CASRPGDRGANQPQHF.

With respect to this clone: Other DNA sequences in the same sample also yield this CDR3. CDR3 sequence: CASSLGQNQPQHF. The CDR3 DNA follows: TGTGCCAGCAGCTTGGGACAAAATCAGCCCCAGCATTTT. This chain uses TRBV7-9 with TRBJ1-5, with D possibly TRBD1 on 6 matching bases. This CDR3 contains 13 residues. The germline V gene encodes CDR1 SEHNR and CDR2 FQNEAQ (reference sequence). Trimming removed 3 bases from V and 4 bases from J, with 7 bases in between.

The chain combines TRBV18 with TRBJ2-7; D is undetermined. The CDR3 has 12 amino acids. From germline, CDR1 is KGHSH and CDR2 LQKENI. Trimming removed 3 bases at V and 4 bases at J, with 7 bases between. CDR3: CASSPNRYEQYF. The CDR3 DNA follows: TGTGCCAGCTCACCGAACAGATACGAGCAGTACTTC.

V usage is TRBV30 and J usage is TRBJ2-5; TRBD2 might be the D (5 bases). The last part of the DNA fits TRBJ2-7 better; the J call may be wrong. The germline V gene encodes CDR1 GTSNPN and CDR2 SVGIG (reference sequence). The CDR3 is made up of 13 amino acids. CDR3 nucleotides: TGTGCCTGGAGACTAGAAAGCTCCTACGAGCAGTACTTC. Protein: CAWRLESSYEQYF.

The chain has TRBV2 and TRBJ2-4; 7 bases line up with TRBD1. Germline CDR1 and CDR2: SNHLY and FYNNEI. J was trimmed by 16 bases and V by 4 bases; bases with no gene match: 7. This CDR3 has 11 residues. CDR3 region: CASSGDSLAYF. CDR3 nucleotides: TGTGCCAGCAGTGGGGACAGCTTGGCATACTTC.

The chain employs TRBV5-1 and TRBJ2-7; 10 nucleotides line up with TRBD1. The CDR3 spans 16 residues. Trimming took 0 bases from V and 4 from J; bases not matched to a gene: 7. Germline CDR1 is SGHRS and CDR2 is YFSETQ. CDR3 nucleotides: TGCGCCAGCAGCTTGGCCCCGGGACAGGGGCCATACGAGCAGTACTTC. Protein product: CASSLAPGQGPYEQYF. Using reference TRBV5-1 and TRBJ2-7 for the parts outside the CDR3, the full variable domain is KAGVTQTPRYLIKTRGQQVTLSCSPISGHRSVSWYQQTPGQGLQFLFEYFSETQRNKGNFPGRFSGRQFSNSRSEMNVSTLELGDSALYLCASSLAPGQGPYEQYFGPGTRLTVT.

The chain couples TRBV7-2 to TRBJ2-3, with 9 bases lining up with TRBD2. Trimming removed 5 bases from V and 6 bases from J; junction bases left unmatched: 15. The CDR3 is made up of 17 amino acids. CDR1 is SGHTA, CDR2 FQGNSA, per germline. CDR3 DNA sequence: TGTGCCAGCAGCGGAGGGGGGCTAGCGGGAACAACGGATACGCAGTATTTT. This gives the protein CASSGGGLAGTTDTQYF.

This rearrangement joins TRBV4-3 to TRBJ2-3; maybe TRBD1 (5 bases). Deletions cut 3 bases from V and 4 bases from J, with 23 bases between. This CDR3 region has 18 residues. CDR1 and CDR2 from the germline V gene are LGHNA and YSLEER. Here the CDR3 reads CASSQGPAGIYSPDTQYF. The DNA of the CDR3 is TGCGCCAGCAGCCAGGGGCCAGCTGGGATTTACAGTCCAGATACGCAGTATTTT.

This CDR3 is CASSLGDGGSYEQYF. For the CDR3, the DNA is TGTGCCAGCAGCTTGGGCGACGGGGGCTCCTACGAGCAGTACTTC. The chain carries TRBV5-6 and TRBJ2-7; possibly TRBD2 for D (6 bases). There are 15 residues in the CDR3. Germline CDR1 SGHDT, CDR2 YYEEEE. Trimming removed 0 bases from V and 0 bases from J, with 10 bases in between.

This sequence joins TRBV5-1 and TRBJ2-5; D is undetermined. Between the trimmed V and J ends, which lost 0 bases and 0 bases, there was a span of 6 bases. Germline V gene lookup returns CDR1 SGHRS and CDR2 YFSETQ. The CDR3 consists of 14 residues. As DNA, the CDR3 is TGCGCCAGCAGCTTGGCCGGGTACCAAGAGACCCAGTACTTC. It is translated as CASSLAGYQETQYF.

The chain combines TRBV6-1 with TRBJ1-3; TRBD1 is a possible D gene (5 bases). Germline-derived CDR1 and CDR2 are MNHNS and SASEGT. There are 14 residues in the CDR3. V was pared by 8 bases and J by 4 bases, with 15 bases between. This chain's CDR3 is CASPGGEKGNTIYF. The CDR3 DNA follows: TGTGCCAGCCCGGGGGGGGAGAAGGGAAACACCATATATTTT.

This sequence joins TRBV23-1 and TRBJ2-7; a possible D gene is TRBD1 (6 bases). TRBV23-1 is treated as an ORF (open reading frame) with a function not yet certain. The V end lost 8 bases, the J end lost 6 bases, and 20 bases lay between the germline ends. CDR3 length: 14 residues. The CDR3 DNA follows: TGCGCCAGCCGGACCCGGGACACAGGTACCGAGCAGTACTTC. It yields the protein CASRTRDTGTEQYF.

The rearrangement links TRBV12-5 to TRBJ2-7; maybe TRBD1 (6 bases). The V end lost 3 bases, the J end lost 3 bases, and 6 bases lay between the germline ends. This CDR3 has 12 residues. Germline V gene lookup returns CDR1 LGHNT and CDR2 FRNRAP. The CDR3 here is CASGLGGYEQYF. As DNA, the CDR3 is TGTGCTAGTGGTTTAGGGGGCTACGAGCAGTACTTC.